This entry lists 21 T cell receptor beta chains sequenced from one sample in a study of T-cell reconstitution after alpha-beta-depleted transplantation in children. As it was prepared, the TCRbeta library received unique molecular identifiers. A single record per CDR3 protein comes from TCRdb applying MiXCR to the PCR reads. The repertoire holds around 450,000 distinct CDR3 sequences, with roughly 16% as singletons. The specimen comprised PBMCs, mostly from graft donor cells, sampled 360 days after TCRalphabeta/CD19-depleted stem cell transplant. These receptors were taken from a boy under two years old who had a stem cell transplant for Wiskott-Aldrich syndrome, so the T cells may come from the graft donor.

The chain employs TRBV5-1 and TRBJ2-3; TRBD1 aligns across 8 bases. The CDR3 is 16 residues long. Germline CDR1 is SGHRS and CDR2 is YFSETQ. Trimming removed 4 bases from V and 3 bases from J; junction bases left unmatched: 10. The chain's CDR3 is CASSQRTGRVTDTQYF. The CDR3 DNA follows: TGCGCCAGCAGCCAGCGGACAGGGCGGGTTACAGATACGCAGTATTTT.

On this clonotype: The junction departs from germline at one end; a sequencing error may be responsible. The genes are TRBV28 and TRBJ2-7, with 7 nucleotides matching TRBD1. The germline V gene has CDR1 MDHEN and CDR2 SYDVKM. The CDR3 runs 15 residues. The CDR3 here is CANSSSGTASYEQYF. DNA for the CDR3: TGTGCCAACAGTTCATCCGGGACAGCTTCCTACGAGCAGTACTTC. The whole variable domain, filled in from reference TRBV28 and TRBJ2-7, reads DVKVTQSSRYLVKRTGEKVFLECVQDMDHENMFWYRQDPGLGLRLIYFSYDVKMKEKGDIPEGYSVSREKKERFSLILESASTNQTSMYLCANSSSGTASYEQYFGPGTRLTVT.

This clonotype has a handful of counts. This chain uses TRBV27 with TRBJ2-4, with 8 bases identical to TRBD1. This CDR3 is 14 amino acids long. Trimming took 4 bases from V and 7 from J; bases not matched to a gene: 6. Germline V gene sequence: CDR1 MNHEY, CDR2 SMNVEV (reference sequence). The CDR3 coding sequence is TGTGCCAGCAGTTCCGGGACAGGCGCGAACATTCAGTACTTC. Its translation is CASSSGTGANIQYF.

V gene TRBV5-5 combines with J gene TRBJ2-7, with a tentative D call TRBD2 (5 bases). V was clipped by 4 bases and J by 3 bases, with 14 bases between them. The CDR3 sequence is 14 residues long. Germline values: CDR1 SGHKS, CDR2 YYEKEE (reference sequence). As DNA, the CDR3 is TGTGCCAGCAGCACGGACGGGAACCGCTACGAGCAGTACTTC. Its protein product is CASSTDGNRYEQYF.

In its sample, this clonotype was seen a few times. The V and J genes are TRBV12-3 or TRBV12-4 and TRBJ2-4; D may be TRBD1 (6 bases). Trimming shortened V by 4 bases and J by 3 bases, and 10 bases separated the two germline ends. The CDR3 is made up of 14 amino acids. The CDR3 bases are TGTGCCAGCAGTTCATCAGGGGTCAAAAACATTCAGTACTTC. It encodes CASSSSGVKNIQYF.

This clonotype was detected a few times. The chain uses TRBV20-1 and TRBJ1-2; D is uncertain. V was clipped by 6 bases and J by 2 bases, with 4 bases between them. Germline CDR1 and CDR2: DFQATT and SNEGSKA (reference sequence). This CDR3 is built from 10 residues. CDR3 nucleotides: TGCAGTGCCCAGAACTATGGCTACACCTTC. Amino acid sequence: CSAQNYGYTF.

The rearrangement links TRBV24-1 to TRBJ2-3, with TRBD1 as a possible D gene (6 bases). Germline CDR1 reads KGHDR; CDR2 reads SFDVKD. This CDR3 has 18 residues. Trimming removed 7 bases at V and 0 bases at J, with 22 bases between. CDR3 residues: CATSHPGQSPSSTDTQYF. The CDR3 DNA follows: TGTGCCACCAGCCACCCCGGACAGAGCCCTTCTAGCACAGATACGCAGTATTTT.

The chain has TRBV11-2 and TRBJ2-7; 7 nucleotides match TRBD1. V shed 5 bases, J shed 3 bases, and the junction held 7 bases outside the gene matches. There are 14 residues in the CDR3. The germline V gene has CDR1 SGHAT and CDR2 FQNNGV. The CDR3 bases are TGTGCCAGCAGCCCAACGGGACAGTTCTACGAGCAGTACTTC. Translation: CASSPTGQFYEQYF.

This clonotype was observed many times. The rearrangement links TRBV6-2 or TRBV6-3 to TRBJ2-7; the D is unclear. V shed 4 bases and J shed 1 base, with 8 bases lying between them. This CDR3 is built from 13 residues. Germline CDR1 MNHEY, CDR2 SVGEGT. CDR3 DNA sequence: TGTGCCAGCAGTTTTCGCCCTTCCTACGAGCAGTACTTC. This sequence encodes CASSFRPSYEQYF.

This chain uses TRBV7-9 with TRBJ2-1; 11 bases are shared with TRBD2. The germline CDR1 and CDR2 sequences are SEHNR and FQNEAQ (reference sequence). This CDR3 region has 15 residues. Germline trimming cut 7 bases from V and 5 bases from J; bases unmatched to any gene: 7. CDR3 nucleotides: TGTGCCAGCACCCCGTCTAGCGGGAGGCACAATGAGCAGTTCTTC. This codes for CASTPSSGRHNEQFF.

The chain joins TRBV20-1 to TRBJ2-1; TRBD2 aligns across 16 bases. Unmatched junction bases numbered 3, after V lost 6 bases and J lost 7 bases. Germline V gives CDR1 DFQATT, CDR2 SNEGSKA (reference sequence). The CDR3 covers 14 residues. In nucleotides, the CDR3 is TGCAGTGCAACGGGACTAGCGGGAGGGAATGAGCAGTTCTTC. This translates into CSATGLAGGNEQFF.

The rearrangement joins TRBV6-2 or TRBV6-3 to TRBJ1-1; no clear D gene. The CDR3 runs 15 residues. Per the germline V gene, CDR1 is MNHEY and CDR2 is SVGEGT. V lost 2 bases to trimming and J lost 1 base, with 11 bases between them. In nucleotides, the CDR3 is TGTGCCAGCAGTTACGCTCTAAGAGGGAACACTGAAGCTTTCTTT. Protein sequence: CASSYALRGNTEAFF.

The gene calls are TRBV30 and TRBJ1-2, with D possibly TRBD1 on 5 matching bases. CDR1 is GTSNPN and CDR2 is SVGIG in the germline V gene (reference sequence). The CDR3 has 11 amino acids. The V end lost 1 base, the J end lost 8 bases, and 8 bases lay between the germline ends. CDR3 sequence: CAWSEGQGYTF. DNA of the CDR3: TGTGCCTGGAGTGAGGGGCAGGGCTACACCTTC.

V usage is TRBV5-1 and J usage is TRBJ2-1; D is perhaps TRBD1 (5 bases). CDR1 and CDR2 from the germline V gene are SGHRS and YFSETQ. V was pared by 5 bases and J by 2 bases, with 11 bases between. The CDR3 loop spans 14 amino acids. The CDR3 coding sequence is TGCGCCAGCAGAATCGACAGAGCCTACAATGAGCAGTTCTTC. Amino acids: CASRIDRAYNEQFF.

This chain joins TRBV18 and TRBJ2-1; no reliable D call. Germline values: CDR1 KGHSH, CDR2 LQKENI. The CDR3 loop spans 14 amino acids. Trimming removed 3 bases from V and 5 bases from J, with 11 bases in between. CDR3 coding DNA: TGTGCCAGCTCACCTCGAGGTTACGACAATGAGCAGTTCTTC. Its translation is CASSPRGYDNEQFF.

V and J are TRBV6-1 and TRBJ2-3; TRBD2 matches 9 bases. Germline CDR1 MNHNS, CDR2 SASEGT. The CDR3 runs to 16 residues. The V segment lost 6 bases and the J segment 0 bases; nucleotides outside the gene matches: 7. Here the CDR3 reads CASSRLAVISTDTQYF. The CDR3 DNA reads TGTGCCAGCAGCCGACTAGCGGTAATTAGCACAGATACGCAGTATTTT.

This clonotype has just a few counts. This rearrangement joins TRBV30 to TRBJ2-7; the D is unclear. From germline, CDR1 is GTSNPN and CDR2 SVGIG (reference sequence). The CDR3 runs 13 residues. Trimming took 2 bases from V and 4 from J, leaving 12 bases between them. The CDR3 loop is CAWSYQYGYEQYF. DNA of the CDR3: TGTGCCTGGAGTTACCAGTACGGTTACGAGCAGTACTTC.

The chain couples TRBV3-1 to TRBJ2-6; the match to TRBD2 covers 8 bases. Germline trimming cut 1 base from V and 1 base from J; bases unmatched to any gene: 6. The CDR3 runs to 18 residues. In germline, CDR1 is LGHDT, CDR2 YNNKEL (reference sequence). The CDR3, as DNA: TGTGCCAGCAGCCAAGCTCCGACGGGGGGGTCTGGGGCCAACGTCCTGACTTTC. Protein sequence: CASSQAPTGGSGANVLTF.

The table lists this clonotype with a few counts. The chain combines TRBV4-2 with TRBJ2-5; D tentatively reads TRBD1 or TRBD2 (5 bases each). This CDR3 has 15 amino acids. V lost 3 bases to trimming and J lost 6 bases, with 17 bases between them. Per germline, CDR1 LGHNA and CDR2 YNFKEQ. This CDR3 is CASSQGVRLTKTQYF. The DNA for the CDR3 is TGTGCCAGCAGCCAGGGGGTTAGACTGACGAAGACCCAGTACTTC.

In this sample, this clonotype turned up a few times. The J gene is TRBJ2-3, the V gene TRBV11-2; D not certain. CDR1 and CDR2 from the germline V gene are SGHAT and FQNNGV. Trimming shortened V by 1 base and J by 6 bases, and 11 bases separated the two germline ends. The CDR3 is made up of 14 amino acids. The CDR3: CASSLGGFLDTQYF. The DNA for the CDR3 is TGTGCCAGCAGCTTAGGGGGATTCCTGGATACGCAGTATTTT.

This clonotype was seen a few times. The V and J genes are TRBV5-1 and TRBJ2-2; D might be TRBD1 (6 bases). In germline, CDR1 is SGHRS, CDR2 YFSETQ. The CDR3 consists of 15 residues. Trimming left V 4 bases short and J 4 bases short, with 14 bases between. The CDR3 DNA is TGCGCCAGCAGCGCGACAGGCGTCTTCACCGGGGAGCTGTTTTTT. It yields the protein CASSATGVFTGELFF.